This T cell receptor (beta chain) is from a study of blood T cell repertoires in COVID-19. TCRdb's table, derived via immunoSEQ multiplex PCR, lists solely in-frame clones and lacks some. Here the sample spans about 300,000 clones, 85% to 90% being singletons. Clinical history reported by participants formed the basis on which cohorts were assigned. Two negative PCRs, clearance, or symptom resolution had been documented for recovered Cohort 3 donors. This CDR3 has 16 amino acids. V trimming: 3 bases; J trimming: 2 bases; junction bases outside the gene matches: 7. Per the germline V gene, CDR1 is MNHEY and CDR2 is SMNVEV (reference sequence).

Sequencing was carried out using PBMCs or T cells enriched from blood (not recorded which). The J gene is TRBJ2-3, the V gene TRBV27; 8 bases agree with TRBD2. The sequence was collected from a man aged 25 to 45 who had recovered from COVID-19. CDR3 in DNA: TGTGCCAGCAGTTTTGGGCTAGCGGGTCCCACAGATACGCAGTATTTT. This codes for CASSFGLAGPTDTQYF.